These T cell receptor beta chains were read from a single sample in a study of radiotherapy plus CTLA-4 blockade in lung cancer. TCRdb's table, derived via immunoSEQ multiplex PCR, lists solely in-frame clones and lacks some. The table has roughly 93,000 clones, 75% to 90% seen once. Here the sequenced sample was peripheral blood, taken from a patient treated with radiotherapy plus ipilimumab. Receptors originate from a human donor with non-small cell lung cancer who had a partial response to radiotherapy plus ipilimumab. CDR3s include the opening cysteine and the closing phenylalanine or tryptophan. A D gene is named only where the DNA matches it firmly. Clone size, where shown, is once, few, many, or a class for clones that have expanded.

j_call | clone_size | v_call | d_call | cdr3_aa | cdr3_nt
TRBJ2-5 | . | TRBV28 | TRBD2 | CASSFASGRGTQYF | TGTGCCAGCAGTTTTGCTAGCGGGAGGGGGACCCAGTACTTC
TRBJ2-1 | . | TRBV9 | . | CASSVSVGEGGSNEQFF | TGTGCCAGCAGCGTCTCCGTAGGCGAGGGAGGCTCGAATGAGCAGTTCTTC
TRBJ2-7 | once | TRBV10-3 | . | CAISTGEKYEQYF | TGTGCCATCAGTACGGGAGAGAAGTACGAGCAGTACTTC
TRBJ1-1 | . | TRBV5-1 | TRBD1 | CATSTGDIAEAFF | TGCGCCACGTCCACAGGGGATATCGCTGAAGCTTTCTTT
TRBJ2-1 | . | TRBV7-9 | . | CASGGTQGWGEQFF | TGTGCCAGCGGGGGGACTCAGGGATGGGGTGAGCAGTTCTTC
TRBJ2-5 | . | TRBV29-1 | . | CSVAQGQETQYF | TGCAGCGTTGCACAGGGTCAAGAGACCCAGTACTTC
TRBJ2-1 | . | TRBV4-2 | . | CASSPRTPDPQEQFF | TGTGCCAGCAGCCCTCGGACTCCAGACCCTCAGGAGCAGTTCTTC
TRBJ1-1 | . | TRBV18 | . | CASSLKTENTEAFF | TGTGCCAGCTCACTAAAAACAGAGAACACTGAAGCTTTCTTT
TRBJ2-7 | . | TRBV19 | TRBD1 | CASKTGTENTEQYF | TGTGCCAGTAAAACCGGGACAGAGAATACGGAGCAGTACTTC
TRBJ1-5 | . | TRBV28 | . | CASSLGHSNQPQHF | TGTGCCAGCAGCCTGGGGCATAGCAATCAGCCCCAGCATTTT
TRBJ2-3 | . | TRBV10-3 | . | CAISLTSTDTQYF | TGTGCCATCAGTCTGACTAGCACAGATACGCAGTATTTT
TRBJ2-7 | . | TRBV11-2 | TRBD1 | CASSFWGQTYEQYF | TGTGCCAGCAGCTTTTGGGGACAGACCTACGAGCAGTACTTC
TRBJ2-1 | . | TRBV7-3 | TRBD1 | CASSSTGGDYNEQFF | TGTGCCAGCAGCTCCACAGGGGGCGACTACAATGAGCAGTTCTTC
TRBJ2-1 | . | TRBV5-6 | TRBD2 | CASSTPRTSGEFF | TGTGCCAGCAGCACACCCCGGACTAGCGGCGAGTTCTTC
TRBJ2-3 | . | TRBV7-3 | TRBD2 | CASSPSSGPPSGVTQYF | TGTGCCAGCAGCCCCTCCTCGGGACCACCTAGCGGGGTTACGCAGTATTTT
TRBJ1-2 | . | TRBV5-7 | . | CASSLEGNRANYGYTF | TGTGCCAGCAGCCTGGAGGGGAACAGAGCTAACTATGGCTACACCTTC
TRBJ2-2 | . | TRBV27 | . | CASSKWDTNTGELFF | TGTGCCAGCAGTAAATGGGACACCAACACCGGGGAGCTGTTTTTT